The T cell receptor (beta chain) under discussion was sequenced for a study of vaccination effects on CD4 cells after COVID-19. Assay: immunoSEQ multiplex PCR; the TCRdb copy retains only in-frame clones and omits some. The top ten hold 11% of the sample, which has around 25,000 clones, roughly 73% seen once. Study-level findings and limits: The study dataset contains few convalescent patients and includes no early post-infection timepoints.

Trimming took 1 base from V and 14 from J, leaving 18 bases between them. The CDR3 runs 14 residues. Germline V gene data show CDR1 as SEHNR and CDR2 as FQNEAQ (reference sequence). The table lists this clone with a few counts. Its antigen remains unknown. Following 10 days of culture, CD4+ T cells were isolated. In the vaccine recipients, nucleocapsid antibodies were negative and there was no prior SARS-CoV-2 infection. The TCR originated in a human donor who received a COVID-19 vaccine. Sequencing used CD4+ T cells from PBMCs cultured without peptide, obtained before COVID-19 vaccination. The chain uses TRBV7-9 and TRBJ2-1; perhaps TRBD2 as D (6 bases). The CDR3 is CASSLESVGGPEFF. CDR3 in DNA: TGTGCCAGCAGCTTAGAGTCTGTGGGGGGTCCAGAGTTCTTC.